The source of this TCR beta chain is a study of shared clonotypes between healthy human individuals. Study findings and constraints: Generation probabilities were higher for clonotypes shared across all four sorted-subset donors than for unshared ones. An expected dependence of interdonor clonotype sharing on sequencing depth was noted.

Some clones are missing from TCRdb's copy, which holds only in-frame ones; the method was immunoSEQ multiplex PCR. The profile shows more than 500,000 clones, about 96% of them singletons. Turning to this clone: Its antigen is currently unknown.

Sequenced: naive CD4+ T cells sorted from blood. Stated subset: CD45RA+ positively selected. This receptor was taken from a woman aged 30 to 39 in good health.

The CDR3 loop is CASSLRATSNQPQHF. In DNA form, the CDR3 reads TGTGCCAGCAGTTTAAGGGCCACTAGCAATCAGCCCCAGCATTTT. The chain couples TRBV28 to TRBJ1-5; D is undetermined. The ends were cut back, 2 bases at V and 0 bases at J, with 8 bases in the middle. CDR3 length: 15 residues. The germline V gene encodes CDR1 MDHEN and CDR2 SYDVKM.